What follows are 2 T cell receptor beta chains derived from one specimen sequenced in a study of blood T cell repertoires in COVID-19. Generated by immunoSEQ multiplex PCR, the TCRdb table keeps only in-frame clones and is missing some. The repertoire includes 50,000 to 75,000 clones, approximately 80% of them detected once, and more than 7% sits in the top ten. Sequencing used peripheral blood. The receptor source for this set is a man aged 60-69 years with acute or convalescent COVID-19.

The chain joins TRBV4-2 to TRBJ2-1; weak D call: TRBD2 (6 bases). The V gene lost 4 bases and the J gene lost 7 bases, with 17 bases spanning the gap. CDR1 is LGHNA and CDR2 is YNFKEQ in the germline V gene. This CDR3 spans 15 amino acids. CDR3 in DNA: TGTGCCAGCAGCCCCGGGCTAGCGATTGGGAATGAGCAGTTCTTC. Its protein is CASSPGLAIGNEQFF.

This chain links TRBV28 with TRBJ2-3, with 10 bases matching TRBD2. Losses at the gene ends were 4 bases for V and 2 bases for J; bases not matched to a gene: 24. The CDR3 length is 22 residues. Per germline, CDR1 MDHEN and CDR2 SYDVKM. In DNA, the CDR3 is TGTGCCAGCAGTTCATCCTCCCCGGGTCAGCGGGGGGGGCAGGGAACCACAGATACGCAGTATTTT. Translated, it gives CASSSSSPGQRGGQGTTDTQYF.